The entry below gives a single T cell receptor (beta chain) sequence along with its context. Its target antigen remains unknown. No qualities accompany the bases; no much larger clone lies one base away. This sample is drawn from a study of control samples from healthy donors and cancer patients (dated by TCRdb to the early 2020s). The CDR3 runs 13 amino acids, cysteine and phenylalanine included. CDR3 DNA is the only sequence kept; it has 39 bases, read in frame from the first base. From a lookup of the germline V gene (reference sequence), CDR1 and CDR2 are MNHEY and SMNVEV. V was cut back by 2 bases and J by 4 bases, leaving a gap of 8 bases between them. Library preparation used the immunoSEQ multiplex PCR assay. TCRdb obtained this table from immuneACCESS and retained in-frame rearrangements with V and J assigned. These tables miss some clones; where compared with another copy, unresolved V genes account for less than half of the shortfall, and the remainder is unexplained. The sample table shows 80,000 or so clones, and about 95% are seen once. The ten largest clonotypes hold approximately 5.7% of the sample.

The receptor was derived from a woman between 40 and 55 years old in good health. The rearranged segments are TRBV27 and TRBJ2-5; possibly the D gene is TRBD1, per 5 matching bases. The sequenced material came from blood. The sequence in DNA is TGTGCCAGCAGTTTAATGGGGCCAGAGACCCAGTACTTC. Its coded protein is CASSLMGPETQYF.